This record concerns one T cell receptor beta chain sequence. Its specificity is not known. The record originates from a study of cytomegalovirus exposure and HLA in healthy donors. Study-level findings and limits: Likely technical artifact: a cluster of highly shared sequence variants. Based on reports, TCR beta sequences accurately predicted HLA-A and HLA-B alleles for most subjects. Later work associated roughly 17,000 TCR beta sequences with HLA alleles at 0.05 false discovery rate.

Vbeta (60) and Jbeta (13) primers were used in the PCR. Here immunoSEQ multiplex PCR was the method, and the copy in TCRdb shows in-frame clones only, minus some. The table shows 100,000 to 150,000 clones, with 75% to 85% occurring only once. The clonotype comes from a man aged 40-49 years in good health and CMV-seronegative. Sequenced material: PBMCs.

Written as DNA, the CDR3 is TGTGCCAGCAGTGAACAGAATAGCAATCAGCCCCAGCATTTT. Residues: CASSEQNSNQPQHF. The V gene is TRBV6-1, the J gene TRBJ1-5; D is ambiguous. This CDR3 is built from 14 residues. CDR1 and CDR2 from the germline V gene are MNHNS and SASEGT. V was clipped by 2 bases and J by 0 bases, with 5 bases between them.